Listed below are T cell receptor beta chains from one sample, sequenced in a study of cytomegalovirus exposure and HLA in healthy donors. Using immunoSEQ multiplex PCR, the repertoire was profiled, and TCRdb retains in-frame clones only, with some absent. The sample records around 150,000 clones, 70% to 85% being singletons. What was sequenced was PBMCs. The receptors come from a man between 35 and 55 years old in good health and CMV-seronegative. The conserved cysteine and the conserved F or W are not part of the CDR3 here. The D gene is left open where the match is weak.

NA,TRBV29-1,SVESSDRFQETQY
TRBD1,TRBV19,ASSTQGAYYGYT
NA,TRBV4-1,ASSHGRGGEDTQY
NA,TRBV28,ASSMTGRGYT
TRBD1,TRBV10-3,AISDSGTGGEKLF
NA,TRBV5-6,ASSDRAGETQY
TRBD1,TRBV11-3,ASSLVSTGDYEQY
TRBD1,TRBV30,AYSTGGFEKLF
TRBD1,TRBV28,ASSPQGLAQH
NA,TRBV7-9,ASSYDSTTGELF
TRBD1,TRBV18,ASSPGRQGVSEQY
NA,TRBV2,ASKATLGGEQY
TRBD1,TRBV7-9,ASSSGGQGNTGELF
TRBD2,TRBV11-1,ASSLAPAGGASGELF
TRBD2,TRBV5-1,ASSLLAGGSYNEQF
TRBD1,TRBV9,ASSVVAGGTYEQY
TRBD1,TRBV30,AWRSGSDRREKLF
TRBD2,TRBV2,ASSMGTSGINEQF
NA,TRBV7-8,ASSFQSNQPQH
TRBD2,TRBV5-1,ASSSGLAGGPIAGELF
NA,TRBV29-1,SVAVDTDTQY
NA,TRBV30,AWSRTDTDTQY
NA,TRBV5-6,ASSFGTGSHEQF
TRBD1,TRBV10-1,ASRGVTGMGNEQF
NA,TRBV7-2,ASSSFHEQY
NA,TRBV6-6,ASSSDSLFNNSPLH
NA,TRBV7-3,ASSLSSYNEQF
NA,TRBV7-2,ASSLRRGRTDTQY
NA,TRBV5-6,ASSSHITVTYEQY
NA,TRBV6-5,ASREGTLKTQY
TRBD1,TRBV10-1,ASSDGQGVTDTQY
TRBD1,TRBV27,ASSLTGNEQY
NA,TRBV18,ASSPPRQSSGANVLT
NA,TRBV7-7,ASSLLFLDTQY
NA,TRBV5-4,ASSSRGVNNSPLH
NA,TRBV18,ASSPHRASNEQY
NA,TRBV12-5,ASGPGVGADTQY
TRBD1,TRBV6-5,ASSLDRASNEKLF
NA,TRBV5-4,ASSGGTNTGELF
NA,TRBV2,ASSGSREGSPLH
NA,TRBV19,ASSIKIDYNEKLF
NA,TRBV6-6,ASSYVGFNEKLF
TRBD1,TRBV2,ASSDDRARQPQH
NA,TRBV5-5,ASSTGQRPF
TRBD1,TRBV2,ASSWTGSTSPLH
TRBD2,TRBV27,ASSLSSGAETQY
TRBD2,TRBV7-6,ASSSSNRRGTSGGTYEQY
NA,TRBV7-9,ASSPSLRGYTGELF
NA,TRBV4-1,ASSRMILSGDYEQY
TRBD2,TRBV28,ASWGLENHEQY
TRBD2,TRBV7-2,ATGASGGAIDTQY
NA,TRBV5-6,ASSLKGPGEADTIY